This TCR beta chain was identified during a study of blood T cell repertoires in COVID-19. As for the study in general: Samples of COVID-19 (acute and convalescent) were obtained from the United States, Italy and Spain.

Clones were read by immunoSEQ multiplex PCR, and TCRdb kept only the in-frame ones, dropping some. Seen here are under 30,000 clones, over 70% observed once, and the top ten hold around 43%. This CDR3 has 13 amino acids. Trimming stripped 2 bases from V and 5 bases from J, with 12 bases between. The V gene's germline CDR1 is SQVTM and CDR2 ANQGSEA. What was sequenced was peripheral blood. This chain links TRBV29-1 with TRBJ1-1; TRBD1 might be the D (5 bases). The clonotype comes from a woman aged 70 to 79 with acute or convalescent COVID-19. The chain's CDR3 is CSVEQGWRTEAFF. In DNA form, the CDR3 reads TGCAGCGTTGAACAGGGATGGCGAACTGAAGCTTTCTTT. Complete variable domain (other parts from reference TRBV29-1 and TRBJ1-1): SAVISQKPSRDICQRGTSLTIQCQVDSQVTMMFWYRQQPGQSLTLIATANQGSEATYESGFVIDKFPISRPNLTFSTLTVSNMSPEDSSIYLCSVEQGWRTEAFFGQGTRLTVV.